This is a list of T cell receptor beta chains from one sample in a study of T-cell memory formation after mild COVID-19. TCRdb recomputed calls from the 5' RACE reads with MiXCR, one row per CDR3 protein. The profile shows more than 450,000 distinct CDR3 sequences, 18% of them singletons. Sequencing was performed on PBMCs or a T cell subset sorted from them (not recorded which). These receptors were taken from an adult woman who had mild COVID-19 (a few samples of this study predate the infection). Cell type and time point are not known. Both conserved end residues are part of each CDR3. The order of the fields is CDR3 length, D gene, clone size, V gene, J gene, CDR3 protein, CDR3 DNA. The D gene is left open where the match is weak. Not every row has a clone size; where given, it reads once, few, many or a size class.

CDR3 length: 15
D gene: .
clone size: .
V gene: TRBV9
J gene: TRBJ1-5
CDR3 protein: CASSPSSTANQPQHF
CDR3 DNA: TGTGCCAGCAGCCCCAGTAGTACTGCTAATCAGCCCCAGCATTTT

CDR3 length: 14
D gene: .
clone size: many
V gene: TRBV25-1
J gene: TRBJ2-3
CDR3 protein: CASGEASNTDTQYF
CDR3 DNA: TGTGCCAGCGGGGAGGCTAGTAACACAGATACGCAGTATTTT

CDR3 length: 15
D gene: .
clone size: .
V gene: TRBV27
J gene: TRBJ2-7
CDR3 protein: CASSLSHYPVYEQYF
CDR3 DNA: TGTGCCAGCAGTTTATCACACTATCCCGTCTACGAGCAGTACTTC

CDR3 length: 14
D gene: .
clone size: many
V gene: TRBV7-2
J gene: TRBJ1-2
CDR3 protein: CASSLLEGVYGYTF
CDR3 DNA: TGTGCCAGCAGCTTATTGGAAGGTGTCTATGGCTACACCTTC

CDR3 length: 14
D gene: .
clone size: .
V gene: TRBV19
J gene: TRBJ1-3
CDR3 protein: CASRKPSSGNTIYF
CDR3 DNA: TGTGCCAGTAGGAAACCGAGCTCTGGAAACACCATATATTTT

CDR3 length: 13
D gene: .
clone size: .
V gene: TRBV5-1
J gene: TRBJ1-1
CDR3 protein: CASSFEGDTEAFF
CDR3 DNA: TGCGCCAGCAGCTTTGAAGGGGACACTGAAGCTTTCTTT

CDR3 length: 14
D gene: .
clone size: few
V gene: TRBV18
J gene: TRBJ2-3
CDR3 protein: CASSAWTDTDTQYF
CDR3 DNA: TGTGCCAGCTCAGCCTGGACAGACACAGATACGCAGTATTTT

CDR3 length: 15
D gene: TRBD1
clone size: .
V gene: TRBV6-1
J gene: TRBJ2-7
CDR3 protein: CASNPRGTGGYEQYF
CDR3 DNA: TGTGCCAGCAATCCGAGGGGGACAGGGGGCTACGAGCAGTACTTC

CDR3 length: 15
D gene: .
clone size: few
V gene: TRBV5-4
J gene: TRBJ1-2
CDR3 protein: CASSLAPIQGNGYTF
CDR3 DNA: TGTGCCAGCAGCTTGGCCCCAATACAGGGTAATGGCTACACCTTC

CDR3 length: 19
D gene: TRBD2
clone size: .
V gene: TRBV20-1
J gene: TRBJ2-1
CDR3 protein: CSARGPGTSGISSYNEQFF
CDR3 DNA: TGCAGTGCTAGAGGCCCCGGGACTAGCGGGATTAGCTCCTACAATGAGCAGTTCTTC

CDR3 length: 16
D gene: TRBD2
clone size: .
V gene: TRBV25-1
J gene: TRBJ2-1
CDR3 protein: CASQQGLAVFYNEQFF
CDR3 DNA: TGTGCCAGCCAGCAAGGACTAGCGGTCTTCTACAATGAGCAGTTCTTC

CDR3 length: 13
D gene: .
clone size: few
V gene: TRBV6-5
J gene: TRBJ2-3
CDR3 protein: CASGWRETDTQYF
CDR3 DNA: TGTGCCAGCGGCTGGCGGGAAACAGATACGCAGTATTTT

CDR3 length: 15
D gene: TRBD2
clone size: .
V gene: TRBV6-5
J gene: TRBJ2-2
CDR3 protein: CASSFLAEGSGELFF
CDR3 DNA: TGTGCCAGCAGTTTTCTAGCGGAGGGTAGCGGGGAGCTGTTTTTT

CDR3 length: 15
D gene: .
clone size: few
V gene: TRBV25-1
J gene: TRBJ1-2
CDR3 protein: CASSEGWQGSYGYTF
CDR3 DNA: TGTGCCAGCAGTGAAGGGTGGCAGGGGAGCTATGGCTACACCTTC

CDR3 length: 15
D gene: TRBD2
clone size: few
V gene: TRBV29-1
J gene: TRBJ2-5
CDR3 protein: CSAGPLAGHQETQYF
CDR3 DNA: TGCAGCGCCGGGCCGCTAGCGGGGCACCAAGAGACCCAGTACTTC

CDR3 length: 16
D gene: TRBD2
clone size: .
V gene: TRBV6-1
J gene: TRBJ2-1
CDR3 protein: CASTLAGEESYNEQFF
CDR3 DNA: TGTGCCAGCACCCTGGCGGGGGAGGAGTCCTACAATGAGCAGTTCTTC

CDR3 length: 13
D gene: TRBD1
clone size: .
V gene: TRBV25-1
J gene: TRBJ2-5
CDR3 protein: CASRVTGQETQYF
CDR3 DNA: TGTGCCAGCAGGGTGACAGGGCAAGAGACCCAGTACTTC

CDR3 length: 13
D gene: .
clone size: .
V gene: TRBV6-5
J gene: TRBJ2-3
CDR3 protein: CASSYSRADTQYF
CDR3 DNA: TGTGCCAGCAGTTACTCAAGAGCAGATACGCAGTATTTT

CDR3 length: 15
D gene: TRBD1
clone size: .
V gene: TRBV25-1
J gene: TRBJ2-1
CDR3 protein: CASSDPGTVEAEQFF
CDR3 DNA: TGTGCCAGCAGTGACCCCGGGACAGTAGAAGCCGAGCAGTTCTTC

CDR3 length: 13
D gene: .
clone size: once
V gene: TRBV7-3
J gene: TRBJ2-2
CDR3 protein: CASRLRGSGELFF
CDR3 DNA: TGTGCCAGCAGATTAAGAGGGTCCGGGGAGCTGTTTTTT

CDR3 length: 15
D gene: TRBD1
clone size: .
V gene: TRBV20-1
J gene: TRBJ1-4
CDR3 protein: CSARGGQGANEKLFF
CDR3 DNA: TGCAGTGCTAGAGGGGGACAGGGGGCGAATGAAAAACTGTTTTTT

CDR3 length: 16
D gene: TRBD1
clone size: .
V gene: TRBV5-1
J gene: TRBJ2-7
CDR3 protein: CASSLVGTASSYEQYF
CDR3 DNA: TGCGCCAGCAGCTTGGTCGGGACAGCTAGCTCCTACGAGCAGTACTTC

CDR3 length: 15
D gene: .
clone size: .
V gene: TRBV7-6
J gene: TRBJ2-2
CDR3 protein: CASRWSGVGTGELFF
CDR3 DNA: TGTGCCAGCAGATGGTCCGGGGTAGGCACCGGGGAGCTGTTTTTT

CDR3 length: 15
D gene: TRBD1
clone size: .
V gene: TRBV29-1
J gene: TRBJ2-1
CDR3 protein: CSVVTGTGGFNEQFF
CDR3 DNA: TGCAGCGTTGTTACGGGGACAGGGGGCTTCAATGAGCAGTTCTTC

CDR3 length: 16
D gene: TRBD2
clone size: many
V gene: TRBV4-1
J gene: TRBJ2-1
CDR3 protein: CASSRLTSGGINEQFF
CDR3 DNA: TGCGCCAGCAGCCGATTGACTAGCGGGGGAATAAATGAGCAGTTCTTC

CDR3 length: 15
D gene: TRBD1
clone size: .
V gene: TRBV15
J gene: TRBJ2-5
CDR3 protein: CATSRTVQGDETQYF
CDR3 DNA: TGTGCCACCAGCAGGACGGTTCAGGGGGATGAGACCCAGTACTTC

CDR3 length: 15
D gene: .
clone size: .
V gene: TRBV4-1
J gene: TRBJ1-2
CDR3 protein: CASSRIGAIHYGYTF
CDR3 DNA: TGCGCCAGCAGCCGGATTGGGGCTATCCACTATGGCTACACCTTC

CDR3 length: 15
D gene: TRBD1
clone size: .
V gene: TRBV6-4
J gene: TRBJ1-5
CDR3 protein: CASSDSQGGNQPQHF
CDR3 DNA: TGTGCCAGCAGTGACTCACAGGGGGGCAATCAGCCCCAGCATTTT

CDR3 length: 16
D gene: TRBD2
clone size: .
V gene: TRBV9
J gene: TRBJ2-7
CDR3 protein: CASSVDPGLAAYEQYF
CDR3 DNA: TGTGCCAGCAGCGTAGATCCCGGACTAGCGGCTTACGAGCAGTACTTC

CDR3 length: 14
D gene: TRBD2
clone size: .
V gene: TRBV6-6
J gene: TRBJ2-3
CDR3 protein: CASSYTSGIDTQYF
CDR3 DNA: TGTGCCAGCAGTTACACTAGCGGAATAGATACGCAGTATTTT

CDR3 length: 13
D gene: .
clone size: .
V gene: TRBV30
J gene: TRBJ2-7
CDR3 protein: CAWKGRGGYEQYF
CDR3 DNA: TGTGCCTGGAAGGGCAGGGGGGGCTACGAGCAGTACTTC

CDR3 length: 15
D gene: TRBD1
clone size: .
V gene: TRBV7-7
J gene: TRBJ2-7
CDR3 protein: CASSLFQGVLYEQYF
CDR3 DNA: TGTGCTAGCAGCTTGTTCCAGGGGGTTTTGTACGAGCAGTACTTC

CDR3 length: 15
D gene: .
clone size: .
V gene: TRBV9
J gene: TRBJ2-3
CDR3 protein: CASSVGPGPVDTQYF
CDR3 DNA: TGTGCCAGCAGCGTAGGACCGGGACCGGTAGATACGCAGTATTTT

CDR3 length: 12
D gene: .
clone size: .
V gene: TRBV29-1
J gene: TRBJ1-2
CDR3 protein: CVSRGTNYGYTF
CDR3 DNA: TGCGTCTCCCGTGGGACGAACTATGGCTACACCTTC

CDR3 length: 13
D gene: .
clone size: .
V gene: TRBV20-1
J gene: TRBJ1-1
CDR3 protein: CSATGHLNTEAFF
CDR3 DNA: TGCAGTGCTACCGGACACTTGAACACTGAAGCTTTCTTT

CDR3 length: 12
D gene: .
clone size: many
V gene: TRBV14
J gene: TRBJ2-1
CDR3 protein: CASSQVQGGQFF
CDR3 DNA: TGTGCCAGCAGCCAAGTACAGGGTGGGCAGTTCTTC

CDR3 length: 14
D gene: .
clone size: few
V gene: TRBV27
J gene: TRBJ2-7
CDR3 protein: CASSPGGGIYEQYF
CDR3 DNA: TGTGCCAGCAGTCCCGGGGGAGGCATCTACGAGCAGTACTTC

CDR3 length: 14
D gene: .
clone size: .
V gene: TRBV7-9
J gene: TRBJ1-2
CDR3 protein: CASSPGGWHYGYTF
CDR3 DNA: TGTGCCAGCAGCCCGGGGGGGTGGCACTATGGCTACACCTTC

CDR3 length: 13
D gene: .
clone size: few
V gene: TRBV12-3/TRBV12-4
J gene: TRBJ1-2
CDR3 protein: CASSLYGNYGYTF
CDR3 DNA: TGTGCCAGCAGTTTGTACGGTAACTATGGCTACACCTTC

CDR3 length: 15
D gene: .
clone size: few
V gene: TRBV7-6
J gene: TRBJ2-1
CDR3 protein: CASSPGASAYNEQFF
CDR3 DNA: TGTGCCAGCAGCCCCGGGGCTAGCGCATACAATGAGCAGTTCTTC

CDR3 length: 15
D gene: .
clone size: .
V gene: TRBV5-1
J gene: TRBJ2-1
CDR3 protein: CASSFRQDLYNEQFF
CDR3 DNA: TGCGCCAGCAGCTTCCGACAGGACCTATACAATGAGCAGTTCTTC

CDR3 length: 13
D gene: .
clone size: few
V gene: TRBV29-1
J gene: TRBJ2-7
CDR3 protein: CSVVPRASYEQYF
CDR3 DNA: TGCAGCGTTGTCCCCAGAGCATCCTACGAGCAGTACTTC

CDR3 length: 12
D gene: .
clone size: .
V gene: TRBV7-9
J gene: TRBJ1-1
CDR3 protein: CASSDPSGRAFF
CDR3 DNA: TGTGCCAGCAGCGACCCATCAGGGAGAGCTTTCTTT

CDR3 length: 15
D gene: TRBD1
clone size: .
V gene: TRBV3-1
J gene: TRBJ1-1
CDR3 protein: CASSQVGRGDTEAFF
CDR3 DNA: TGTGCCAGCAGCCAAGTGGGCAGGGGGGACACTGAAGCTTTCTTT

CDR3 length: 16
D gene: .
clone size: few
V gene: TRBV24-1
J gene: TRBJ1-5
CDR3 protein: CATSDLGEGGDQPQHF
CDR3 DNA: TGTGCCACCAGTGATTTGGGGGAAGGAGGGGATCAGCCCCAGCATTTT

CDR3 length: 14
D gene: .
clone size: few
V gene: TRBV18
J gene: TRBJ2-1
CDR3 protein: CASSPSQGKNEQFF
CDR3 DNA: TGTGCCAGCTCACCTTCTCAGGGTAAAAATGAGCAGTTCTTC

CDR3 length: 11
D gene: .
clone size: .
V gene: TRBV5-1
J gene: TRBJ2-2
CDR3 protein: CASTNTWELFF
CDR3 DNA: TGCGCCAGCACCAACACCTGGGAGCTGTTTTTT

CDR3 length: 14
D gene: .
clone size: many
V gene: TRBV2
J gene: TRBJ2-7
CDR3 protein: CASRDGVRGYEQYF
CDR3 DNA: TGTGCCAGCAGAGATGGAGTTAGGGGCTACGAGCAGTACTTC

CDR3 length: 14
D gene: TRBD1
clone size: many
V gene: TRBV7-9
J gene: TRBJ2-2
CDR3 protein: CASQRQGDTGELFF
CDR3 DNA: TGTGCCAGCCAAAGACAGGGGGACACCGGGGAGCTGTTTTTT

CDR3 length: 14
D gene: .
clone size: few
V gene: TRBV7-9
J gene: TRBJ1-1
CDR3 protein: CASSLYEGPTEAFF
CDR3 DNA: TGTGCCAGCAGCTTGTACGAGGGGCCCACTGAAGCTTTCTTT

CDR3 length: 15
D gene: .
clone size: few
V gene: TRBV5-1
J gene: TRBJ2-3
CDR3 protein: CASTDRLVFTDTQYF
CDR3 DNA: TGCGCCAGCACGGATCGACTAGTCTTCACAGATACGCAGTATTTT

CDR3 length: 14
D gene: .
clone size: .
V gene: TRBV20-1
J gene: TRBJ2-3
CDR3 protein: CSAPPPGSTDTQYF
CDR3 DNA: TGCAGTGCTCCCCCTCCAGGTAGCACAGATACGCAGTATTTT

CDR3 length: 14
D gene: TRBD1
clone size: many
V gene: TRBV10-3
J gene: TRBJ1-2
CDR3 protein: CAISGQGGGYGYTF
CDR3 DNA: TGTGCCATCAGCGGACAGGGAGGGGGCTATGGCTACACCTTC